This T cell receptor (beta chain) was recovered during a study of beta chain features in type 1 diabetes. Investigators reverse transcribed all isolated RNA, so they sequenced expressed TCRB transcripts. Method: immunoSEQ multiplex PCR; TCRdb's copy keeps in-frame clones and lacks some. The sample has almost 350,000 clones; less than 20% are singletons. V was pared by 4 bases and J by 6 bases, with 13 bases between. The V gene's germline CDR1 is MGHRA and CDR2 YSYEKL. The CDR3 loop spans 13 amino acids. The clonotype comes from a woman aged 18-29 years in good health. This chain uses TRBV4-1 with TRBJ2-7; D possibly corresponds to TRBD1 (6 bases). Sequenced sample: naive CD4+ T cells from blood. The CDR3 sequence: CASSPLGALEQYF. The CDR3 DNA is TGCGCCAGCAGCCCCCTGGGGGCACTCGAGCAGTACTTC.